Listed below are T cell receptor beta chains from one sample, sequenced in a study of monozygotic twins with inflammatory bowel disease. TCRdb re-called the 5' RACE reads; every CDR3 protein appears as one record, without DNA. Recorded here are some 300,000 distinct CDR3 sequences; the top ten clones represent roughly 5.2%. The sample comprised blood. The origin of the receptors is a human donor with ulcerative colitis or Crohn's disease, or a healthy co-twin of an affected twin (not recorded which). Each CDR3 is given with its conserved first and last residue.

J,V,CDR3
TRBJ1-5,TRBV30,CAWSLGPGVRNQPQHF
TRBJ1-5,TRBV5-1,CASSPGPSYYQPQHF
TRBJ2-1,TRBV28,CASSPLGGGPNEQFF
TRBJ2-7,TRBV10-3,CAIRDTGYEQYF
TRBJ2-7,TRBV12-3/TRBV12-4,CASSLRANEQYF
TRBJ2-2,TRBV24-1,CATSDLLSTGDFTGELFF
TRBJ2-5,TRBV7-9,CASSSLSGRGQETQYF
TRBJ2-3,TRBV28,CASSLPYPTDTQYF
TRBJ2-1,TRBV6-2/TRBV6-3,CASNSVLRSSYNEQFF
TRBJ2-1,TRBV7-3,CASSLGVADNEQFF
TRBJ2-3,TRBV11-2,CASSLVSGLTDTQYF
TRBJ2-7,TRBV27,CASRTLAGGGEQYF
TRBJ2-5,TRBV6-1,CASNRGNRWVQTQYF
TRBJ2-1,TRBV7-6,CASSLAGGGEQFF
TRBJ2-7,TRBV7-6,CASSNRLAGPHYEQYF
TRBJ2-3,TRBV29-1,CSVEAYGIGPDTQYF
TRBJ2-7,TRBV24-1,CAASDPGQGGPYEQYF
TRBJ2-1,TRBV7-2,CASSLATGGSRYNEQFF
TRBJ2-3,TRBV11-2,CASSYQGQASTDTQYF
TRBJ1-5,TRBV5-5,CASSPVGNQPQHF
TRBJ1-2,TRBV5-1,CASSLVAGYGYTF
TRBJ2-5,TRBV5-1,CASSLGQGETQYF
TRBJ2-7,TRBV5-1,CASSQEPYAYEQYF
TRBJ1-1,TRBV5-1,CASSEIQRTNTEAFF
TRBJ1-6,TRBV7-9,CASSRIGTFSSPLHF
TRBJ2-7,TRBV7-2,CASSLGRESEQYF
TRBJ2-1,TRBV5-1,CASSFQSSYNEQFF
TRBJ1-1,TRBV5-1,CASSWQGYTEAFF
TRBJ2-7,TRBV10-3,CAISADRTYEQYF
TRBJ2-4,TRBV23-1,CASSQSRDRAFRPKNIQYF
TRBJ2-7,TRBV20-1,CSASARSTYEQYF
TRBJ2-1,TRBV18,CASSPGTRGLYNEQFF
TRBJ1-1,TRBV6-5,CASQTLRAEAFF
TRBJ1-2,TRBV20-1,CSAHPTADYGYTF
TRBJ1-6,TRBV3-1,CASSPAPLNSPLHF
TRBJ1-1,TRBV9,CASSPVGGGTEAFF
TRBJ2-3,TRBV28,CASSFVAVASGSTDTQYF